Sequencing of this T cell receptor beta chain was carried out in a study of CD8 T cells in cerebrospinal fluid in Alzheimer's disease (TCRdb year 2020). Study-wide context: The study used two single-cell methods, plate-based nested PCR sequencing and droplet-based sequencing, to evaluate clonal expansion of CSF T cells. This study tested whether clonally expanded T cells could be found in cerebrospinal fluid from healthy elderly individuals and from patients with neurodegenerative disease. In the droplet-based CSF analysis comparing patients with controls, 10 or so healthy controls (roughly 11,000 cells) and 10 or so patients with MCI or Alzheimer's disease (over 10,000 cells) were included. A total of around 25 samples were covered by the CSF gene-expression analysis, in which Parkinson's disease patients were included.

Because antigen-specific T cells had previously been reported in Parkinson's disease blood, the researchers used Parkinson's disease patients as a neurodegenerative disease comparison group. None of the participants had acute infectious disease, and every participant was in good physical condition. Biomarkers including neurofilament, amyloid-beta and tau were used to confirm neurodegeneration in the patients. Live CSF cells for droplet-based sequencing were sorted with a live/dead marker. To pellet immune cells, CSF obtained by lumbar puncture was centrifuged at 300g. Each CSF sample was examined for red blood cells, and any sample with blood contamination was excluded. CSF cells were cryopreserved by placing the cells in freezing medium, freezing the cells overnight at -80 degrees C, and then storing the cells in liquid nitrogen. Before analysis, CSF samples were kept in storage for less than six months.

No count is logged; frequency rates this clonotype as large (0.1 to 1%). Its cognate antigen has yet to be identified. What the authors observed across the whole study: In patients with MCI or Alzheimer's disease, the biggest CSF clone accounted for a larger percentage of TCRs than in controls. The overall clonality comparison included only samples with detectable clones (11 healthy, 5 MCI, 5 AD, 6 PD). The EBV-specific clones were neither the most highly expanded clones nor enriched among patients. The authors cautioned that detecting EBV-specific TCRs in CSF does not establish a causal link between EBV and Alzheimer's disease. When the data were pooled, most of the 6 Alzheimer's patients but only 1 of 10 healthy subjects had a highly expanded clone, defined as one making up at least 3% of TCRs.

The CDR3 contains 16 residues, cysteine and phenylalanine counted. There is no recorded DNA. CDR1 and CDR2 are read off the germline V gene (reference sequence) as SEHNR and FQNEAQ. The method was 10x single-cell sequencing. CSF cells were profiled with 10X Genomics single-cell V(D)J and 5' gene-expression libraries. CSF single-cell TCR libraries were sequenced on an Illumina NextSeq550. Concerning the study's data processing: After V(D)J reads were mapped to the vdj-GRCh38 alts ensemble 2.0.0 reference, the Cell Ranger vdj pipeline was used to analyse the reads. Clonotypes were defined as cell barcodes sharing the same set of productive CDR3 nucleotide sequences. To connect clonality with transcriptional profiles, clonotype information was added to the gene-expression metadata in Seurat v3.0. Exclusion was applied to CSF cells with more than 1,800 genes, more than 7,500 UMIs or more than 10% mitochondrial reads. To identify TCRs with known antigen specificity, CDR3-beta sequences were compared against VDJdb. The network analysis of clone sharing was performed with the R package qgraph and was limited to TCRs that had complete alpha and beta chains. The reads underwent TCRdb reprocessing, giving one record for each CDR3 protein sequence and no DNA. The authors' filters were not applied to this entry. The sample table gives some 780 distinct CDR3 sequences. Approximately 13% of the sample is taken by the ten largest.

The sequence links TRBV7-9 to TRBJ1-1; TCRdb picks TRBD1, but there is no DNA to check that call. The source is a human donor with Parkinson's disease. Sequencing was done on a sample of cerebrospinal fluid. CDR3 region: CASSLDRVAMNTEAFF.